This entry lists 13 T cell receptor beta chains sequenced from one sample in a study of T cell repertoires in cytomegalovirus infection. TCRdb reprocessed the reads via MiXCR and lists one record per CDR3 protein. The sample records fewer than 300,000 distinct CDR3 sequences, more than 20% being singletons. Sequenced material: PBMCs. The receptors were sampled from a human donor in good health (CMV status not recorded). Some clones in this sample may be carry-over from other donors' samples.

The chain links TRBV2 to TRBJ1-1, with D possibly matching TRBD1 (5 bases). The germline CDR1 and CDR2 sequences are SNHLY and FYNNEI. V was trimmed by 4 bases and J by 1 base, leaving 10 bases between them. The CDR3 totals 14 residues. The CDR3 protein is CASSGEGRNTEAFF. Written as DNA, the CDR3 is TGTGCCAGCAGTGGGGAGGGGCGGAACACTGAAGCTTTCTTT.

This clonotype was detected many times. This chain connects TRBV7-2 to TRBJ2-1; 7 nucleotides match TRBD2. Trimming cost V 0 bases and J 6 bases; bases outside gene matches: 5. This CDR3 is built from 15 residues. CDR1 SGHTA and CDR2 FQGNSA come from the germline V gene. For the CDR3, the DNA is TGTGCCAGCAGCTTAGCGGGGCTAGCGGCCAATGAGCAGTTCTTC. Translated, it gives CASSLAGLAANEQFF.

The chain employs TRBV6-2 or TRBV6-3 and TRBJ2-3, with 7 positions matching TRBD2. The CDR3 is made up of 12 amino acids. The germline CDR1 and CDR2 sequences are MNHEY and SVGEGT. With 2 bases clipped from V and 8 bases from J, the junction kept 1 base outside the gene matches. The CDR3 region has the DNA TGTGCCAGCAGTTACGGGACTACTACGCAGTATTTT. Amino acid sequence: CASSYGTTTQYF.

The V and J genes are TRBV28 and TRBJ2-3; 8 bases are a match to TRBD2. The CDR3 has 15 residues. Germline V gene data show CDR1 as MDHEN and CDR2 as SYDVKM. V lost 8 bases and J lost 0; bases outside the gene matches: 7. This chain's CDR3 is CASCRRGGSTDTQYF. The CDR3 nucleotides read TGTGCCAGCTGCCGCCGGGGGGGGAGCACAGATACGCAGTATTTT.

Concerning this clonotype: This may arise from a read error, as a much more abundant clone is one base away. The chain uses TRBV7-9 and TRBJ2-5; D gene unclear. The CDR3 spans 12 residues. In germline, CDR1 is SEHNR, CDR2 FQNEAQ (reference sequence). The chain's CDR3 is CASSKSQATQYF. The CDR3 region has the DNA TGTGCCAGCAGCAAGTCCCAAGCGACCCAGTACTTC.

This clonotype occurred many times. J is TRBJ2-7 and V is TRBV7-2, with D unresolved. This CDR3 region has 16 residues. The V end lost 5 bases, the J end lost 0 bases, and 17 bases lay between the germline ends. CDR1 is SGHTA and CDR2 is FQGNSA in the germline V gene. The CDR3 loop is CASSPQSGSASYEQYF. CDR3 in DNA: TGTGCCAGCAGCCCCCAATCGGGCAGCGCCTCCTACGAGCAGTACTTC.

The chain employs TRBV25-1 and TRBJ1-1, with D possibly matching TRBD1 (6 bases). The V end was cut by 7 bases, the J end by 14 bases, with 29 bases between. This CDR3 has 15 amino acids. CDR1 is MGHDK, CDR2 SYGVNS, per germline. CDR3 region: CASTPERQDFTEEFF. CDR3 coding DNA: TGTGCCAGCACCCCGGAGCGACAGGACTTCACTGAAGAGTTCTTT.

The V and J genes are TRBV10-2 and TRBJ1-5; D remains ambiguous. Deletions cut 2 bases from V and 4 bases from J, with 6 bases between. Germline-derived CDR1 and CDR2 are WSHSY and SAAADI. CDR3 length: 13 residues. In DNA, the CDR3 is TGCGCCAGCAGTGAGACTGAGAATCAGCCCCAGCATTTT. Residues: CASSETENQPQHF.

There are many counts of this clonotype. V gene TRBV12-3 or TRBV12-4 combines with J gene TRBJ2-5, with TRBD1 matching over 9 bases. J lost 5 bases, V lost 6 bases, and 13 bases had no gene match. This CDR3 spans 16 amino acids. The CDR3 spells CASSLTFGQGTETQYF. In nucleotides, the CDR3 is TGTGCCAGCAGCTTAACGTTCGGACAGGGGACGGAGACCCAGTACTTC.

This clonotype was seen many times. This chain joins TRBV6-2 or TRBV6-3 and TRBJ1-5; D gene unclear. Trimming stripped 3 bases from V and 3 bases from J, with 9 bases between. This CDR3 is 14 amino acids long. In germline, CDR1 is MNHEY, CDR2 SVGEGT. CDR3 in amino acids: CASSYAGYNQPQHF. As DNA, the CDR3 is TGTGCCAGCAGTTATGCAGGTTACAATCAGCCCCAGCATTTT.

The rearrangement joins TRBV28 to TRBJ2-3; 11 positions agree with TRBD2. The germline CDR1 and CDR2 sequences are MDHEN and SYDVKM. CDR3 length: 17 residues. V was clipped by 7 bases and J by 0 bases; unmatched bases: 9. The CDR3 loop is CASTLRGLAESTDTQYF. The DNA of the CDR3 is TGTGCCAGCACCCTTAGGGGACTAGCGGAGAGCACAGATACGCAGTATTTT.

This clonotype was counted only a few times. The V and J genes are TRBV28 and TRBJ2-3, with D maybe TRBD1 (6 bases). CDR3 size: 15 residues. Germline assignment: CDR1 MDHEN and CDR2 SYDVKM. V lost 8 bases, J lost 0 bases, and 15 bases lay in between. For the CDR3, the DNA is TGTGCCAGCTACCCCTCAGGGGCTAGCACAGATACGCAGTATTTT. Translating gives CASYPSGASTDTQYF.

This clonotype was counted ten times or more. V usage is TRBV7-2 and J usage is TRBJ2-5; possible D gene TRBD1, 6 bases. Trimming took 5 bases from V and 3 from J, leaving 10 bases between them. This CDR3 spans 13 amino acids. Germline CDR1 reads SGHTA; CDR2 reads FQGNSA. CDR3 amino acids: CASSRQGKETQYF. The CDR3 nucleotides are TGTGCCAGCAGCCGGCAGGGGAAAGAGACCCAGTACTTC.